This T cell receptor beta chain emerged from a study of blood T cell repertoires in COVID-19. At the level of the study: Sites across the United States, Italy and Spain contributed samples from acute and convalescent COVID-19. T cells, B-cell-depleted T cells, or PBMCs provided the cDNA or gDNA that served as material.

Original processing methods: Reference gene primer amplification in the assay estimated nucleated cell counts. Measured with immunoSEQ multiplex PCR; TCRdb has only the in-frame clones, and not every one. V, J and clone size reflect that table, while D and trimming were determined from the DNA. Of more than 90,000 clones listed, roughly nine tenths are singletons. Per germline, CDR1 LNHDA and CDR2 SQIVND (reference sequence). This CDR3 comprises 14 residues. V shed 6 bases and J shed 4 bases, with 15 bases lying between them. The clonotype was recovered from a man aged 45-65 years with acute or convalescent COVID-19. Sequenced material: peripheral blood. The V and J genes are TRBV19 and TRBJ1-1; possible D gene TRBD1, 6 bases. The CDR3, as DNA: TGTGCCAGTAGCTTTTCTACAGGGAGCACTGAAGCTTTCTTT. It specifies CASSFSTGSTEAFF.